This T cell receptor beta chain stems from a study of radiotherapy plus CTLA-4 blockade in lung cancer. Across the whole study: In 18% of patients, objective responses were seen; approximately 31% had disease control. General study results and limits: There was expansion of tumor-derived TCR clones in blood after radiotherapy plus ipilimumab.

A note on this clone: The antigen remains unidentified.

V dropped 4 bases and J dropped 4 bases, with 28 bases sitting between them. Germline CDR1 is SGHDT and CDR2 is YYEEEE. This CDR3 has 19 amino acids. This table comes from immunoSEQ multiplex PCR, and its TCRdb copy is limited to in-frame clones, with some not included. The repertoire holds about 95,000 clones, around four fifths seen once, with 3% to 4% in the top ten. The sequence derives from a human donor with non-small cell lung cancer who had a partial response to radiotherapy plus ipilimumab. The genes are TRBV5-6 and TRBJ2-3; D is perhaps TRBD2 (6 bases). This specimen was peripheral blood, taken from a patient treated with radiotherapy plus ipilimumab. The CDR3 DNA reads TGTGCCAGCAGCCCTCCGCAGGGTCCGGGAGTTCCTTCCCCAGATACGCAGTATTTT. This gives the protein CASSPPQGPGVPSPDTQYF.